The 32 T cell receptor beta chains below were found in one sample sequenced in a study of blood T cell repertoires in COVID-19. Sequencing used immunoSEQ multiplex PCR; TCRdb keeps in-frame clones, though not all of them. The sample lists around 79,000 clones, 65% to 90% seen once, with roughly 6% in the top ten. The sequenced sample was peripheral blood. The receptors derive from a woman in her fifties or sixties with acute or convalescent COVID-19.

The rearrangement joins TRBV5-1 to TRBJ1-6; TRBD1 aligns across 10 bases. This CDR3 spans 18 amino acids. V shed 0 bases and J 4 bases; nucleotides not matched to a gene: 7. CDR1 SGHRS and CDR2 YFSETQ come from the germline V gene. CDR3: CASSLARGGQGYNSPLHF. CDR3 DNA sequence: TGCGCCAGCAGCTTGGCACGAGGGGGACAGGGGTATAATTCACCCCTCCACTTT.

CDR3 nucleotides: TGTGCCAGCAGCTTGGGCAGGGGGCATCAGCCCCAGCATTTT. This encodes CASSLGRGHQPQHF. The chain uses TRBV5-6 and TRBJ1-5, with TRBD1 matching over 8 bases. CDR3 length: 14 amino acids. Losses at the gene ends were 0 bases for V and 5 bases for J; bases not matched to a gene: 1. Germline lookup yields CDR1 SGHDT and CDR2 YYEEEE.

This clone has just a few counts. The V gene is TRBV20-1, the J gene TRBJ1-1; D is unclear. With 5 bases removed from V and 7 bases from J, the gap between germline ends came to 11 bases. The CDR3 sequence is 11 residues long. Germline V lookup: CDR1 DFQATT, CDR2 SNEGSKA (reference sequence). The CDR3 DNA reads TGCAGTGCTGGAAGCGGAGTTGAAGCTTTCTTT. This codes for CSAGSGVEAFF.

This clone was observed a handful of times. The genes are TRBV5-5 and TRBJ1-2; 11 positions match TRBD1. Germline values: CDR1 SGHKS, CDR2 YYEKEE (reference sequence). With 0 bases clipped from V and 8 bases from J, the junction kept 15 bases outside the gene matches. The CDR3 extends over 18 amino acids. CDR3 nucleotides: TGTGCCAGCAGCTTGGACTTCGGACAGGGGGCGCTCCGGTCGGGCTACACCTTC. This translates into CASSLDFGQGALRSGYTF.

The chain carries TRBV6-5 and TRBJ1-3; D is uncertain. Germline CDR1 is MNHEY and CDR2 is SVGAGI. The ends were cut back, 9 bases at V and 2 bases at J, with 17 bases in the middle. The CDR3 runs to 15 residues. The CDR3 bases are TGTGCCAGTAGTCGTTCTCGGGGAGCTGGAAACACCATATATTTT. Encoded protein: CASSRSRGAGNTIYF.

The chain combines TRBV9 with TRBJ1-4; 10 bases line up with TRBD1. There are 15 residues in the CDR3. In germline, CDR1 is SGDLS, CDR2 YYNGEE. With V trimmed by 3 bases and J by 8 bases, 7 bases remained unmatched. In DNA, the CDR3 is TGTGCCAGCAGCGGGGTAGACAGGGGGCGAGAAAAACTGTTTTTT. Translation gives CASSGVDRGREKLFF.

This chain connects TRBV15 to TRBJ2-7; D may be TRBD2 (5 bases). The CDR3 has 14 residues. The germline gives CDR1 LNHNV, CDR2 YYDKDF (reference sequence). Trimming stripped 0 bases from V and 3 bases from J, with 9 bases between. CDR3 bases: TGTGCCACCAGCAGAGATCGAGGGAACTACGAGCAGTACTTC. Translated: CATSRDRGNYEQYF.

The rearrangement uses TRBV6-5 and TRBJ1-1; 7 nucleotides agree with TRBD1. The CDR3 loop spans 15 amino acids. Unmatched junction bases numbered 6, after V lost 5 bases and J lost 0 bases. Germline V lookup: CDR1 MNHEY, CDR2 SVGAGI. CDR3 protein: CASSKRQGLNTEAFF. The CDR3 DNA reads TGTGCCAGCAGTAAAAGACAGGGACTGAACACTGAAGCTTTCTTT.

V and J are TRBV7-6 and TRBJ2-1; the D gene is possibly TRBD2 (5 bases). Germline assignment: CDR1 SGHVS and CDR2 FNYEAQ. The CDR3 runs to 11 residues. Trimming removed 5 bases at V and 9 bases at J, with 8 bases between. CDR3 sequence reads: CASSEGSEQFF. In nucleotides, the CDR3 is TGTGCCAGCAGCGAGGGATCTGAGCAGTTCTTC.

The V gene is TRBV18, the J gene TRBJ1-2; D remains ambiguous. V was shortened by 2 bases and J by 5 bases, with 9 bases between the two germline ends. The germline CDR1 and CDR2 sequences are KGHSH and LQKENI. This CDR3 spans 13 amino acids. In nucleotides, the CDR3 is TGTGCCAGCTCACCAGAACGGGAGTATGGCTACACCTTC. Residues: CASSPEREYGYTF.

The V and J genes are TRBV4-1 and TRBJ1-1, with D hard to call. CDR1 MGHRA and CDR2 YSYEKL come from the germline V gene. There are 12 residues in the CDR3. V lost 3 bases and J 5 bases, leaving 7 bases between the germline ends. This CDR3 reads CASSHRSTEAFF. The CDR3 DNA reads as TGCGCCAGCAGCCATCGGAGTACTGAAGCTTTCTTT.

The chain is built from TRBV10-1 and TRBJ2-1, with TRBD2 matching over 7 bases. V lost 3 bases to trimming and J lost 1 base; unmatched junction nucleotides: 3. The CDR3 is made up of 15 amino acids. Germline V gene sequence: CDR1 WNHNN, CDR2 SYGVQD (reference sequence). CDR3 in DNA: TGCGCCAGCAGTGAATCTAGCGGATCCTACAATGAGCAGTTCTTC. Translating it yields CASSESSGSYNEQFF.

This clone has more than one count but fewer than ten. The chain uses TRBV6-5 and TRBJ1-2, with D tentatively TRBD1 (6 bases). The CDR3 loop spans 15 amino acids. Germline V gene lookup returns CDR1 MNHEY and CDR2 SVGAGI. The V end was cut by 5 bases, the J end by 0 bases, with 13 bases between. The DNA for the CDR3 is TGTGCCAGCAGTAAACGACAGGTGGCTAACTATGGCTACACCTTC. Residues: CASSKRQVANYGYTF.

J is TRBJ1-2 and V is TRBV30; TRBD1 is a possible D gene (5 bases). The CDR3 spans 13 residues. CDR1 is GTSNPN and CDR2 is SVGIG in the germline V gene (reference sequence). V gave up 2 bases and J gave up 8 bases, with 15 bases separating them. CDR3 nucleotide sequence: TGTGCCTGGAGTTTGCAGGGCGTGGGGGGCTACACCTTC. The encoded protein is CAWSLQGVGGYTF.

The genes are TRBV11-2 and TRBJ2-3, with 8 bases that match TRBD2. Germline assignment: CDR1 SGHAT and CDR2 FQNNGV. The CDR3 runs 15 residues. The V segment lost 0 bases and the J segment 6 bases; nucleotides outside the gene matches: 5. The CDR3 protein is CASSLDRGGQDTQYF. Here the CDR3 DNA reads TGTGCCAGCAGCTTAGACCGGGGGGGCCAGGATACGCAGTATTTT.

The chain joins TRBV12-5 to TRBJ2-3; D gene ambiguous. Looked up from germline, CDR1 is LGHNT and CDR2 is FRNRAP. V dropped 1 base and J dropped 5 bases, with 7 bases sitting between them. This CDR3 spans 13 amino acids. The CDR3 protein is CASGLASRDTQYF. Written as DNA, the CDR3 is TGTGCTAGTGGTTTGGCTTCGAGAGATACGCAGTATTTT.

This chain connects TRBV6-5 to TRBJ2-7; TRBD1 matches at 9 bases. Looked up from germline, CDR1 is MNHEY and CDR2 is SVGAGI. J gave up 2 bases and V 9 bases, and 8 bases lay outside the gene matches. There are 14 residues in the CDR3. The chain's CDR3 is CASAPGQGPYEQYF. The CDR3 DNA reads as TGTGCCAGTGCCCCGGGACAGGGTCCCTACGAGCAGTACTTC.

V is TRBV2 and J is TRBJ2-5, with D possibly being TRBD2 (7 bases). Per germline, CDR1 SNHLY and CDR2 FYNNEI. CDR3 length: 14 amino acids. The germline V and J ends were trimmed by 4 bases and 5 bases, with 14 bases remaining between them. The CDR3 DNA follows: TGTGCCAGCAGTGTTCAGGGCGGGGGCGAGACCCAGTACTTC. Residues: CASSVQGGGETQYF.

This clone appeared once. The CDR3 is CASSHWWDRDNSYGYTF. The CDR3 coding sequence is TGTGCCAGCAGCCACTGGTGGGACAGGGATAACAGCTATGGCTACACCTTC. This chain connects TRBV3-1 (or the pseudogene TRBV3-2) to TRBJ1-2; 9 bases agree with TRBD1. The CDR3 sequence is 17 residues long. Unmatched junction bases numbered 12, after V lost 3 bases and J lost 4 bases. CDR1 and CDR2 (germline): LGHDT, YNNKEL (reference sequence).

V gene TRBV6-5 combines with J gene TRBJ1-4; a weak D match, TRBD1 (5 bases). This CDR3 is 15 amino acids long. V was clipped by 4 bases and J by 7 bases, with 16 bases between them. Germline CDR1 is MNHEY and CDR2 is SVGAGI. The chain's CDR3 is CASSSTAGSGEKLFF. The CDR3 nucleotides are TGTGCCAGCAGTTCCACCGCAGGGTCAGGTGAAAAACTGTTTTTT.

The chain joins TRBV10-2 to TRBJ1-6; 7 bases align to TRBD1. V was pared by 5 bases and J by 4 bases, with 2 bases of the junction left unmatched. Germline V gene data show CDR1 as WSHSY and CDR2 as SAAADI. This CDR3 is built from 14 residues. The CDR3 DNA sequence: TGCGCCAGCAGTCCGACAGGGTATAATTCACCCCTCCACTTT. This gives the protein CASSPTGYNSPLHF.

V usage is TRBV7-9 and J usage is TRBJ2-6, with 7 bases fitting TRBD1. Germline V gene data show CDR1 as SEHNR and CDR2 as FQNEAQ (reference sequence). V shed 2 bases, J shed 0 bases, and the junction held 4 bases outside the gene matches. The CDR3 loop spans 17 amino acids. The CDR3 here is CASSLRGQRSGANVLTF. Written as DNA, the CDR3 is TGTGCCAGCAGCTTAAGGGGACAGCGCTCTGGGGCCAACGTCCTGACTTTC.

The CDR3 DNA reads as TGTGCCACCAGTGGGCTAGCGGGGGACAGCTCCTACAATGAGCAGTTCTTC. It translates to CATSGLAGDSSYNEQFF. V is TRBV24-1 and J is TRBJ2-1, with 10 bases fitting TRBD2. Germline values: CDR1 KGHDR, CDR2 SFDVKD. V dropped 5 bases and J dropped 0; count of bases not matched to a gene: 6. The CDR3 has 17 amino acids.

The chain combines TRBV7-9 with TRBJ2-5; TRBD1 might be the D (5 bases). The V end was cut by 0 bases, the J end by 4 bases, with 12 bases between. The length of the CDR3 is 15 residues. Per the germline V gene, CDR1 is SEHNR and CDR2 is FQNEAQ (reference sequence). The CDR3, as DNA: TGTGCCAGCAGCTTAGCCGACTGGGGCAGAGAGACCCAGTACTTC. It codes for CASSLADWGRETQYF.

This clone was observed a single time. The genes are TRBV27 and TRBJ1-3; D unclear. V lost 5 bases and J 0 bases, leaving 11 bases between the germline ends. The CDR3 length is 15 residues. The germline V gene has CDR1 MNHEY and CDR2 SMNVEV (reference sequence). Here the CDR3 DNA reads TGTGCCAGCAGTATCGACTTCAGCTCTGGAAACACCATATATTTT. It codes for CASSIDFSSGNTIYF.

The V call is TRBV5-1, the J call TRBJ1-5; D is undetermined. Deletions cut 0 bases from V and 3 bases from J, with 10 bases between. CDR1 is SGHRS, CDR2 YFSETQ, per germline. The CDR3 is 15 amino acids. The CDR3 protein is CASSLGHSNNQPQHF. CDR3 bases: TGCGCCAGCAGCTTGGGACACTCCAACAATCAGCCCCAGCATTTT.

The chain uses TRBV3-1 (or the pseudogene TRBV3-2) and TRBJ1-1; a possible D gene is TRBD1 (6 bases). From germline, CDR1 is LGHDT and CDR2 YNNKEL (reference sequence). The CDR3 consists of 12 residues. Trimming cost V 3 bases and J 6 bases, with 8 bases left between them. The CDR3 sequence is CASSHEGAEAFF. The CDR3 DNA is TGTGCCAGCAGCCATGAGGGGGCTGAAGCTTTCTTT.

The chain uses TRBV27 and TRBJ1-4; perhaps TRBD1 as D (5 bases). Per the germline V gene, CDR1 is MNHEY and CDR2 is SMNVEV (reference sequence). Trimming stripped 6 bases from V and 7 bases from J, with 12 bases between. The CDR3 length is 13 residues. CDR3: CASRMGGSEKLFF. DNA of the CDR3: TGTGCCAGCAGGATGGGGGGGAGTGAAAAACTGTTTTTT.

This rearrangement joins TRBV5-5 to TRBJ1-1; tentatively, D is TRBD1 (6 bases). The V end was cut by 2 bases, the J end by 4 bases, with 15 bases between. The CDR3 contains 15 residues. Looked up from germline, CDR1 is SGHKS and CDR2 is YYEKEE (reference sequence). For the CDR3, the DNA is TGTGCCAGCAGCTTTCAAAACAGGGTGATCACTGAAGCTTTCTTT. This translates into CASSFQNRVITEAFF.

The chain is built from TRBV6-5 and TRBJ1-2, with a possible D match to TRBD1 (6 bases). From germline, CDR1 is MNHEY and CDR2 SVGAGI. This CDR3 region has 12 residues. Trimming removed 8 bases from V and 3 bases from J, with 10 bases in between. CDR3 in amino acids: CASHGQYYGYTF. CDR3 DNA: TGTGCCAGCCACGGACAGTACTATGGCTACACCTTC.

V usage is TRBV30 and J usage is TRBJ1-1, with D possibly matching TRBD1 (6 bases). This CDR3 is built from 13 residues. The germline CDR1 and CDR2 sequences are GTSNPN and SVGIG (reference sequence). V gave up 2 bases and J gave up 6 bases, with 13 bases separating them. CDR3 protein: CAWSRGGSAEAFF. The DNA of the CDR3 is TGTGCCTGGAGTCGCGGGGGCTCGGCTGAAGCTTTCTTT.

The chain combines TRBV9 with TRBJ2-3; 8 bases fit TRBD1. Germline assignment: CDR1 SGDLS and CDR2 YYNGEE. The CDR3 sequence is 16 residues long. V lost 2 bases and J lost 1; bases outside the gene matches: 6. The CDR3 reads CASSVPDRARTDTQYF. In nucleotides, the CDR3 is TGTGCCAGCAGCGTCCCGGACAGGGCCCGCACAGATACGCAGTATTTT.